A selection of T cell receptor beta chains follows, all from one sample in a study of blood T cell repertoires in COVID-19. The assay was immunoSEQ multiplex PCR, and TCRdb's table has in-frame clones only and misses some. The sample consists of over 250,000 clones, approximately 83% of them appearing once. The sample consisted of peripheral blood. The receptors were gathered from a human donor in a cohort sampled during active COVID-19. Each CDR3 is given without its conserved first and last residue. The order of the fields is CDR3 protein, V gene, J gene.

ASMPVRHTGELF	TRBV7-2	TRBJ2-2
ASSPGLAGITGELF	TRBV18	TRBJ2-2
ASRSGSVQF	TRBV6-5	TRBJ2-1
ASSLVLNTEAF	TRBV11-3	TRBJ1-1
ASSSPGSGNTIY	TRBV7-6	TRBJ1-3
ATSSGSNYNEQF	TRBV2	TRBJ2-1
ASSLGGGGISNIQY	TRBV7-2	TRBJ2-4
ASSPLRSGEAF	TRBV14	TRBJ1-1
ASSTGSGSYNEQF	TRBV7-2	TRBJ2-1
ASSPREGPYNEQF	TRBV7-7	TRBJ2-1
ASSAQGAYGEKLF	TRBV2	TRBJ1-4
ASRIDRGQETQY	TRBV7-2	TRBJ2-5
ASSLGGTSGSEQF	TRBV5-4	TRBJ2-1